Shown below are 20 T cell receptor beta chains from a single sample sequenced in a study of shared clonotypes between healthy human individuals. Sequencing used immunoSEQ multiplex PCR; TCRdb keeps in-frame clones, though not all of them. The sample lists some 1,400,000 clones, 96% occurring once. The source material was naive CD4+ T cells sorted from blood. The subset is: CD45RA+ positively selected. The receptors come from a man younger than 45 in good health.

This clone was counted between two and nine times. The chain carries TRBV2 and TRBJ1-1; D gene unclear. This CDR3 spans 14 amino acids. CDR1 is SNHLY, CDR2 FYNNEI, per germline. Between the trimmed V and J ends, which lost 8 bases and 1 base, there was a span of 14 bases. The CDR3 sequence: CASLVGRKNTEAFF. The CDR3 nucleotides are TGTGCCAGCCTGGTCGGACGGAAGAACACTGAAGCTTTCTTT. The full variable domain, its missing parts supplied by reference TRBV2 and TRBJ1-1, is EPEVTQTPSHQVTQMGQEVILRCVPISNHLYFYWYRQILGQKVEFLVSFYNNEISEKSEIFDDQFSVERPDGSNFTLKIRSTKLEDSAMYFCASLVGRKNTEAFFGQGTRLTVV.

This rearrangement joins TRBV14 to TRBJ2-7; the D gene is possibly TRBD2 (7 bases). The CDR3 runs to 18 residues. V lost 2 bases to trimming and J lost 3 bases, with 23 bases between them. The germline gives CDR1 SGHDN, CDR2 FVKESK. CDR3 nucleotides: TGTGCCAGCAGCCAACCCAATGCACGGGGGGCGCGACTCTACGAGCAGTACTTC. Translated, it gives CASSQPNARGARLYEQYF. Complete variable domain (other parts from reference TRBV14 and TRBJ2-7): EAGVTQFPSHSVIEKGQTVTLRCDPISGHDNLYWYRRVMGKEIKFLLHFVKESKQDESGMPNNRFLAERTGGTYSTLKVQPAELEDSGVYFCASSQPNARGARLYEQYFGPGTRLTVT.

The genes are TRBV27 and TRBJ1-1; D is possibly TRBD1 (5 bases). Trimming left V 6 bases short and J 7 bases short, with 15 bases between. This CDR3 contains 13 residues. From germline, CDR1 is MNHEY and CDR2 SMNVEV (reference sequence). Here the CDR3 reads CASSRPGGSEAFF. CDR3 sequence (DNA): TGTGCCAGCAGCAGACCTGGGGGGAGTGAAGCTTTCTTT.

The chain couples TRBV5-4 to TRBJ2-7; D unclear. CDR3 length: 15 amino acids. Germline CDR1 SGHNT, CDR2 YYREEE (reference sequence). V lost 0 bases and J 4 bases, leaving 14 bases between the germline ends. CDR3 sequence: CASSLEKIRRYEQYF. CDR3 bases: TGTGCCAGCAGCTTGGAAAAGATAAGAAGGTACGAGCAGTACTTC.

This chain links TRBV19 with TRBJ1-1, with 8 bases aligning to TRBD1. Germline CDR1 is LNHDA and CDR2 is SQIVND (reference sequence). The CDR3 is 16 amino acids. V was pared by 3 bases and J by 5 bases, with 11 bases of the junction left unmatched. CDR3 region: CASSINTGQGETEAFF. The CDR3 nucleotides are TGTGCCAGTAGTATTAACACCGGACAGGGCGAAACTGAAGCTTTCTTT.

This rearrangement joins TRBV10-3 to TRBJ1-5; 7 bases agree with TRBD1. The CDR3 runs to 13 residues. Germline lookup yields CDR1 ENHRY and CDR2 SYGVKD. Trimming took 10 bases from V and 4 from J; bases not matched to a gene: 7. CDR3 DNA sequence: TGTGCCACCTCCGAGACAGGGAATCAGCCCCAGCATTTT. This codes for CATSETGNQPQHF.

V is TRBV7-2 and J is TRBJ2-7; unclear D gene. The CDR3 has 13 residues. Germline CDR1 is SGHTA and CDR2 is FQGNSA. The V and J ends lost 1 base and 3 bases respectively, with 7 bases between them. Here the CDR3 reads CASSLGMIYEQYF. The CDR3 DNA follows: TGTGCCAGCAGCTTAGGAATGATCTACGAGCAGTACTTC.

About this clone itself: In the same sample, other DNA sequences code for this CDR3. Here the CDR3 reads CASSLRGSYNEQFF. In nucleotides, the CDR3 is TGTGCCAGCAGCTTACGCGGGAGTTACAATGAGCAGTTCTTC. The chain has TRBV5-6 and TRBJ2-1; the match to TRBD2 covers 7 bases. The CDR3 runs to 14 residues. The germline gives CDR1 SGHDT, CDR2 YYEEEE. V dropped 2 bases and J dropped 4; count of bases not matched to a gene: 3.

For the CDR3, the DNA is TGTGCCAGCAGTGGAAGGACAGGTTGGACAAGGGGCAATCAGCCCCAGCATTTT. Translating it yields CASSGRTGWTRGNQPQHF. The V and J genes are TRBV6-1 and TRBJ1-5; 7 bases line up with TRBD1. V shed 4 bases, J shed 2 bases, and the junction held 14 bases outside the gene matches. CDR1 is MNHNS, CDR2 SASEGT, per germline. The CDR3 spans 18 residues.

This clone is a singleton in its sample. The chain joins TRBV2 to TRBJ1-5; 9 bases are a match to TRBD1. CDR1 and CDR2 (germline): SNHLY, FYNNEI. With V trimmed by 2 bases and J by 0 bases, 8 bases remained unmatched. This CDR3 is built from 18 residues. The CDR3 DNA reads TGTGCCAGCAGTGAAAGGGGGACAGGGCAGTATAGCAATCAGCCCCAGCATTTT. Its protein product is CASSERGTGQYSNQPQHF. Full variable domain (rest looked up from reference TRBV2 and TRBJ1-5): EPEVTQTPSHQVTQMGQEVILRCVPISNHLYFYWYRQILGQKVEFLVSFYNNEISEKSEIFDDQFSVERPDGSNFTLKIRSTKLEDSAMYFCASSERGTGQYSNQPQHFGDGTRLSIL.

Concerning this clone itself: Other DNA sequences in this sample translate to the same CDR3. The CDR3 nucleotides are TGTGCCAGCAGTGAAGGGGTAAACACTGAAGCTTTCTTT. Translating gives CASSEGVNTEAFF. The chain employs TRBV6-5 and TRBJ1-1; D perhaps matches TRBD1 (5 bases). Trimming removed 5 bases from V and 2 bases from J, with 9 bases in between. CDR1 and CDR2 (germline): MNHEY, SVGAGI. This CDR3 spans 13 amino acids.

The chain recombines TRBV5-5 with TRBJ1-5; tentative D call: TRBD1 (6 bases). Germline V lookup: CDR1 SGHKS, CDR2 YYEKEE (reference sequence). V was pared by 5 bases and J by 0 bases, with 12 bases between. The CDR3 extends over 15 amino acids. In nucleotides, the CDR3 is TGTGCCAGCAGACGGACAGTAAATAGCAATCAGCCCCAGCATTTT. Translating gives CASRRTVNSNQPQHF.

This clone was recorded once. V gene TRBV10-3 combines with J gene TRBJ1-2; TRBD1 agrees at 9 bases. In germline, CDR1 is ENHRY, CDR2 SYGVKD. CDR3 length: 14 residues. V lost 10 bases to trimming and J lost 1 base; unmatched junction nucleotides: 7. The CDR3 loop reads CATEGQGVNYGYTF. For the CDR3, the DNA is TGTGCCACCGAGGGACAGGGCGTTAACTATGGCTACACCTTC.

This clone was observed once. The V gene is TRBV5-4, the J gene TRBJ2-1; D possibly matches TRBD1 or TRBD2 (5 bases each). Deletions cut 6 bases from V and 1 base from J, with 11 bases between. The CDR3 consists of 14 residues. Germline CDR1 SGHNT, CDR2 YYREEE (reference sequence). The CDR3, as DNA: TGTGCCAGCAATTTCGGGGCATCCTACAATGAGCAGTTCTTC. It specifies CASNFGASYNEQFF.

On this clone itself: Other DNA sequences within the sample encode an identical CDR3. The chain combines TRBV6-5 with TRBJ2-7; D not certain. This CDR3 has 11 residues. V was shortened by 4 bases and J by 4 bases, with 5 bases between the two germline ends. In germline, CDR1 is MNHEY, CDR2 SVGAGI. CDR3 DNA: TGTGCCAGCAGTTTCGGGTACGAGCAGTACTTC. Translated: CASSFGYEQYF.

This chain links TRBV18 with TRBJ2-1; 16 positions agree with TRBD2. The CDR3 extends over 19 amino acids. Germline CDR1 and CDR2: KGHSH and LQKENI. V was clipped by 5 bases and J by 0 bases; unmatched bases: 7. The CDR3, as DNA: TGTGCCAGCTCAGCTCCGGGACTAGCGGGAGGGGGCTCCTACAATGAGCAGTTCTTC. It codes for CASSAPGLAGGGSYNEQFF.

This clone has a single count. This chain uses TRBV5-1 with TRBJ2-3, with 9 bases aligning to TRBD2. CDR3 length: 16 residues. V was clipped by 4 bases and J by 4 bases; unmatched bases: 10. The germline gives CDR1 SGHRS, CDR2 YFSETQ. The CDR3 reads CASSGWTSAVADTQYF. DNA for the CDR3: TGCGCCAGCAGCGGATGGACTAGCGCGGTCGCAGATACGCAGTATTTT.

This chain links TRBV6-1 with TRBJ1-5; 12 bases agree with TRBD1. Germline V CDR1 and CDR2: MNHNS, SASEGT. The ends lost 7 bases at V and 3 bases at J; junction bases unmatched: 4. The CDR3 runs 15 residues. The DNA of the CDR3 is TGTGCCAGCAAGCCGGGACAGGGGGCCAATCAGCCCCAGCATTTT. It encodes CASKPGQGANQPQHF.

The chain uses TRBV11-2 and TRBJ2-2; D may be TRBD2 (6 bases). The CDR3 is made up of 14 amino acids. The germline gives CDR1 SGHAT, CDR2 FQNNGV. The V end was cut by 6 bases, the J end by 5 bases, with 13 bases between. As DNA, the CDR3 is TGTGCCAGCAGTTCTGCCCGGGGGACCGGGGAGCTGTTTTTT. It codes for CASSSARGTGELFF. The full variable domain, its missing parts supplied by reference TRBV11-2 and TRBJ2-2, is EAGVAQSPRYKIIEKRQSVAFWCNPISGHATLYWYQQILGQGPKLLIQFQNNGVVDDSQLPKDRFSAERLKGVDSTLKIQPAKLEDSAVYLCASSSARGTGELFFGEGSRLTVL.

This clone was detected only once. The chain uses TRBV5-1 and TRBJ2-7, with TRBD2 as a possible D gene (5 bases). V was clipped by 0 bases and J by 9 bases, with 10 bases between them. The CDR3 extends over 12 amino acids. Per germline, CDR1 SGHRS and CDR2 YFSETQ. As DNA, the CDR3 is TGCGCCAGCAGCTTGGAGGCGGGCCCGCAGTACTTC. This codes for CASSLEAGPQYF.